These 18 T cell receptor beta chains originate from one sample sequenced in a study of blood T cells in healthy people across ages. With a J-beta primer mix and a sample-barcoded 5' primer, a second PCR ran about 7 to 11 cycles. Via MiXCR, TCRdb re-called the 5' RACE reads, giving one row per CDR3 protein. Counted here are roughly 730,000 distinct CDR3 sequences, roughly 50% occurring once; the ten biggest clones make up roughly 24%. Sequencing used blood. The source of these receptors is a man between 40 and 49 years old in good health.

The V and J genes are TRBV5-5 and TRBJ2-7; no definite D call. Germline values: CDR1 SGHKS, CDR2 YYEKEE (reference sequence). The CDR3 is made up of 15 amino acids. V was shortened by 0 bases and J by 1 base, with 11 bases between the two germline ends. The CDR3 loop is CASSLGFRDSYEQYF. The CDR3 DNA reads TGTGCCAGCAGCTTGGGTTTCCGAGATTCCTACGAGCAGTACTTC.

This clonotype has more than one count but fewer than ten. The CDR3 is CATSAPGTGGEQYF. The CDR3 DNA is TGTGCCACCAGTGCCCCCGGGACAGGGGGAGAGCAGTACTTC. This rearrangement joins TRBV24-1 to TRBJ2-7, with 11 bases aligning to TRBD1. The CDR3 runs 14 residues. V was pared by 5 bases and J by 7 bases, with 6 bases of the junction left unmatched. The V gene's germline CDR1 is KGHDR and CDR2 SFDVKD.

This chain connects TRBV28 to TRBJ1-5; the D gene is possibly TRBD1 (5 bases). Germline values: CDR1 MDHEN, CDR2 SYDVKM. The CDR3 loop spans 17 amino acids. The germline V and J ends were trimmed by 6 bases and 2 bases, with 20 bases remaining between them. CDR3 protein: CASRSGEQGRGNQPQHF. CDR3 nucleotide sequence: TGTGCCAGCAGATCAGGCGAGCAGGGAAGGGGCAATCAGCCCCAGCATTTT.

The genes are TRBV4-3 and TRBJ2-7, with D perhaps matching TRBD1 (6 bases). Trimming stripped 1 base from V and 4 bases from J, with 11 bases between. CDR3 length equals 14 residues. Germline V gives CDR1 LGHNA, CDR2 YSLEER. The chain's CDR3 is CASSQVTGPYEQYF. In DNA, the CDR3 is TGCGCCAGCAGCCAAGTGACAGGACCGTACGAGCAGTACTTC.

The V call is TRBV2, the J call TRBJ1-2; 7 nucleotides line up with TRBD1. CDR1 and CDR2 (germline): SNHLY, FYNNEI. The CDR3 covers 15 residues. The trim removed 7 bases at V and 4 bases at J, leaving 12 bases unmatched. CDR3 in DNA: TGTGCCAGCAATAGGGGGCAGACGACCGTCTATGGCTACACCTTC. It is translated as CASNRGQTTVYGYTF.

The chain recombines TRBV9 with TRBJ2-7; 11 bases are a match to TRBD2. Germline CDR1 and CDR2: SGDLS and YYNGEE. Trimming cost V 2 bases and J 3 bases; bases outside gene matches: 4. This CDR3 has 15 amino acids. CDR3 coding DNA: TGTGCCAGCAGCGTGACTAGCGGGGATAACTACGAGCAGTACTTC. Protein product: CASSVTSGDNYEQYF.

The genes are TRBV5-1 and TRBJ2-7, with a possible D match to TRBD2 (6 bases). CDR1 and CDR2 (germline): SGHRS, YFSETQ. The ends were cut back, 4 bases at V and 2 bases at J, with 19 bases in the middle. This CDR3 has 16 residues. The CDR3, as DNA: TGCGCCAGCAGCCTGCAAAGCCTAGCGATAACCTACGAGCAGTACTTC. Translation gives CASSLQSLAITYEQYF.

This chain joins TRBV18 and TRBJ2-3; maybe TRBD2 (6 bases). The V end lost 2 bases, the J end lost 2 bases, and 14 bases lay between the germline ends. The CDR3 extends over 16 amino acids. CDR1 is KGHSH, CDR2 LQKENI, per germline. The CDR3 region is CASSPSRESLTDTQYF. The DNA of the CDR3 is TGTGCCAGCTCACCATCCCGGGAGTCCCTCACAGATACGCAGTATTTT.

The chain has TRBV9 and TRBJ2-7; maybe TRBD2 (5 bases). The CDR3 extends over 13 amino acids. Germline loops: CDR1 SGDLS, CDR2 YYNGEE. Deletions cut 2 bases from V and 2 bases from J, with 8 bases between. The CDR3 protein is CASSVGEPYEQYF. CDR3 bases: TGTGCCAGCAGCGTCGGGGAACCCTACGAGCAGTACTTC.

This sequence joins TRBV2 and TRBJ2-3; D not resolved. CDR3 length: 15 amino acids. The germline V and J ends were trimmed by 1 base and 6 bases, with 14 bases remaining between them. Germline V gene sequence: CDR1 SNHLY, CDR2 FYNNEI. The CDR3 spells CASSEDKGSADTQYF. Written as DNA, the CDR3 is TGTGCCAGCAGTGAAGACAAGGGATCAGCGGATACGCAGTATTTT.

This chain uses TRBV25-1 with TRBJ1-2, with D possibly matching TRBD1 (5 bases). CDR1 MGHDK and CDR2 SYGVNS come from the germline V gene. There are 14 residues in the CDR3. Between the trimmed V and J ends, which lost 2 bases and 4 bases, there was a span of 11 bases. CDR3 residues: CASSELGVFYGYTF. The CDR3 nucleotides read TGTGCCAGCAGTGAACTAGGGGTTTTCTATGGCTACACCTTC.

This chain uses TRBV20-1 with TRBJ2-7, with TRBD2 identical over 10 bases. This CDR3 comprises 15 residues. Germline values: CDR1 DFQATT, CDR2 SNEGSKA (reference sequence). The V segment lost 4 bases and the J segment 0 bases; nucleotides outside the gene matches: 6. Here the CDR3 DNA reads TGCAGTGCTATTCAGACTAGCGGGCGCTCCTACGAGCAGTACTTC. Translated: CSAIQTSGRSYEQYF.

The sample holds one count of this clonotype. The chain joins TRBV7-2 to TRBJ1-2; the match to TRBD1 covers 9 bases. The V and J ends lost 1 base and 7 bases, in that order; junction bases with no gene match: 4. This CDR3 is 14 amino acids long. Germline-derived CDR1 and CDR2 are SGHTA and FQGNSA. In DNA form, the CDR3 reads TGTGCCAGCAGCTTAGGGACAGGGGAGGCTGGCTACACCTTC. It is translated as CASSLGTGEAGYTF.

A remark on this clonotype: The junction differs from germline at one of its ends, possibly a read error. This chain joins TRBV7-7 and TRBJ2-3; 9 nucleotides line up with TRBD1. The CDR3 consists of 17 residues. Germline V lookup: CDR1 SSHAT, CDR2 FNYEAQ (reference sequence). The CDR3 protein is CASSRGGGTGFTDTQYF. DNA of the CDR3: TGTGCTAGCAGTCGAGGGGGCGGGACAGGGTTCACAGATACGCAGTATTTT.

The rearrangement links TRBV7-3 to TRBJ1-6, with 11 bases fitting TRBD1. V lost 5 bases to trimming and J lost 8 bases; unmatched junction nucleotides: 5. The CDR3 sequence is 15 residues long. Germline V gene lookup returns CDR1 SGHTA and CDR2 FQGTGA. In DNA, the CDR3 is TGTGCCAGCAGCCCCGGGACAGGGGGACATTCACCCCTCCACTTT. Protein product: CASSPGTGGHSPLHF.

This clonotype was observed a few times. The chain carries TRBV7-2 and TRBJ2-5; possible D gene TRBD2, 5 bases. The V end was cut by 5 bases, the J end by 7 bases, with 11 bases between. Per the germline V gene, CDR1 is SGHTA and CDR2 is FQGNSA. The CDR3 consists of 12 residues. The CDR3 DNA sequence: TGTGCCAGCAGCCCGGTTCGGGGGACCCAGTACTTC. Translated: CASSPVRGTQYF.

This clonotype was observed a handful of times. The DNA of the CDR3 is TGTGCCAGCAGTGAATCTAACAGCCCGAGCACAGATACGCAGTATTTT. Its translation is CASSESNSPSTDTQYF. The genes are TRBV25-1 and TRBJ2-3; D is uncertain. The CDR3 sequence is 16 residues long. CDR1 and CDR2 from the germline V gene are MGHDK and SYGVNS. With 1 base removed from V and 0 bases from J, the gap between germline ends came to 11 bases.

The V call is TRBV15, the J call TRBJ1-1, with D possibly TRBD1 on 5 matching bases. V dropped 1 base and J dropped 7 bases, with 10 bases sitting between them. The length of the CDR3 is 13 residues. CDR1 is LNHNV and CDR2 is YYDKDF in the germline V gene (reference sequence). The CDR3 is CATSRVYGGEAFF. CDR3 nucleotides: TGTGCCACCAGCAGAGTTTATGGGGGTGAAGCTTTCTTT.